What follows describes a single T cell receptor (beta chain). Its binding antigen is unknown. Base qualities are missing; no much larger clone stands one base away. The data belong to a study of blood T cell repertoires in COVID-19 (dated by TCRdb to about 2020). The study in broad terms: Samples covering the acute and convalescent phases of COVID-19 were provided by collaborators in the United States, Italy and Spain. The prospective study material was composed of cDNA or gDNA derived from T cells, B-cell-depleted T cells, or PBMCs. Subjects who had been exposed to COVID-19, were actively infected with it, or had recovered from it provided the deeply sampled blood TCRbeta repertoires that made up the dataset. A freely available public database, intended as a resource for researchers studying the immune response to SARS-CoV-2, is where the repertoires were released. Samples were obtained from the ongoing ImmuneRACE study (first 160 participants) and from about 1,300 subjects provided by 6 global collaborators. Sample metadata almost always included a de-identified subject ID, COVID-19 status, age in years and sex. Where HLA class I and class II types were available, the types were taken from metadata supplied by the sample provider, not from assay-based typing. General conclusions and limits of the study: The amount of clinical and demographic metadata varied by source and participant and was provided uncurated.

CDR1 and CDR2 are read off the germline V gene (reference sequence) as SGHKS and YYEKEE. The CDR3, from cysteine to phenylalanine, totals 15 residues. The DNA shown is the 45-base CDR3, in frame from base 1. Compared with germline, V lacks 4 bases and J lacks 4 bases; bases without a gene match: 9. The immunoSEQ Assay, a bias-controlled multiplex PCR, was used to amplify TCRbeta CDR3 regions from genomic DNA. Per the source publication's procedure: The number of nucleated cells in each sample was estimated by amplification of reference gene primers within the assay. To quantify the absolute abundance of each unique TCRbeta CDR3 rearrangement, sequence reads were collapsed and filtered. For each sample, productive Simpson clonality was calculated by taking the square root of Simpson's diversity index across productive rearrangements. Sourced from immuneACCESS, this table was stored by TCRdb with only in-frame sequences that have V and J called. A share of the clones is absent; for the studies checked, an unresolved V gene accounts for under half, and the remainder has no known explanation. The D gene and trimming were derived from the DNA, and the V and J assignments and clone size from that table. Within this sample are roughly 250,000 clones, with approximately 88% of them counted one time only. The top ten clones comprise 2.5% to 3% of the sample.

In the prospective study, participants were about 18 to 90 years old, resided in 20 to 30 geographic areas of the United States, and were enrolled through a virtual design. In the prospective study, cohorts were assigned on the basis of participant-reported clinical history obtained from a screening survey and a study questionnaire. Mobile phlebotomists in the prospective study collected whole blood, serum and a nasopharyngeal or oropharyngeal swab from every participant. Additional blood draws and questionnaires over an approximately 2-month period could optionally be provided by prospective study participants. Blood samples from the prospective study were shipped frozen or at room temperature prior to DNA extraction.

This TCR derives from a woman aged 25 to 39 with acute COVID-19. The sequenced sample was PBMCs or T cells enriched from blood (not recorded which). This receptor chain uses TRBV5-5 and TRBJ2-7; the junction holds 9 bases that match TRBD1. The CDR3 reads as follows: CASSPIGTGWYEQYF. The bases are TGTGCCAGCAGCCCAATTGGGACAGGGTGGTACGAGCAGTACTTC.